This T cell receptor (beta chain) was captured in a study of T cell responses to AZD1222 COVID-19 vaccine. Study-wide results and caveats: At baseline, seropositivity was found in only a handful of AZD1222 recipients.

This table comes from immunoSEQ multiplex PCR, and its TCRdb copy is limited to in-frame clones, with some not included. The table shows some 140,000 clones, with 80% to 90% occurring only once. V trimming: 5 bases; J trimming: 0 bases; junction bases outside the gene matches: 3. The CDR3 is 14 residues long. Germline CDR1 is SGHTA and CDR2 is FQGNSA. Concerning this clone itself: What it recognizes is unknown.

This receptor was obtained from an adult who received the AZD1222 COVID-19 vaccine. The chain couples TRBV7-2 to TRBJ1-2; TRBD1 matches 7 bases. The sequences come from peripheral blood, collected 28 days after the second AZD1222 dose. The CDR3 DNA follows: TGTGCCAGCAGCCCCGGACAGGCTAACTATGGCTACACCTTC. Protein: CASSPGQANYGYTF.